This T cell receptor beta chain stems from a study of blood T cells in healthy people across ages. About the research overall: Template switching retrieved approximately one barcoded beta molecule for each two T cells.

Combining a sample-barcoded 5' primer with a J-beta primer mix, a second PCR ran for roughly 7 to 12 cycles. TCRdb passed the 5' RACE reads through MiXCR, listing each CDR3 protein once. The sample consists of just over 1 million distinct CDR3 sequences, around 43% of them appearing once. In its sample, this clonotype was seen once. The CDR3 length is 15 residues. Trimming took off 6 bases at V and 7 bases at J, with 21 bases between the two ends. This TCR was sampled from a woman aged 55-75 years in good health. The sequencing sample was made of blood. The chain recombines TRBV12-3 or TRBV12-4 with TRBJ1-2; D possibly corresponds to TRBD1 (6 bases). Here the CDR3 reads CASSSSGTNGFGYTF. CDR3 nucleotide sequence: TGTGCCAGCAGCTCCTCCGGGACAAATGGCTTTGGCTACACCTTC.